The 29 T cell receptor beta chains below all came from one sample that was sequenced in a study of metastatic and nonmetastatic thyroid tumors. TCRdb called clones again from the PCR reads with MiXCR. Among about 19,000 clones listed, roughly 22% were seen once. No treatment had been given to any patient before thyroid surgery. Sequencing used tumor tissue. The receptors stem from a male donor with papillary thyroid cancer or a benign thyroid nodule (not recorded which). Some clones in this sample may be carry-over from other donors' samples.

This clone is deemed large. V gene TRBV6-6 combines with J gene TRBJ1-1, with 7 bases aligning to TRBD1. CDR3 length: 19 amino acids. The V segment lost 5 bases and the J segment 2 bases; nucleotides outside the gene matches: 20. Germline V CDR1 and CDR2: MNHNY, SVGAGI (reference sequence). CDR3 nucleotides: TGTGCCAGCAGTACAATCCAAGGACAGGTATTTCGACGAAACACTGAAGCTTTCTTT. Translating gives CASSTIQGQVFRRNTEAFF.

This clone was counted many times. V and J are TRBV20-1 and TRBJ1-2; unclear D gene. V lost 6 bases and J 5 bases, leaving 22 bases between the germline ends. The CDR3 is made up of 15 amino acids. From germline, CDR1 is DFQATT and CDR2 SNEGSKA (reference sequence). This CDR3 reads CSAPPSEAFSYGYTF. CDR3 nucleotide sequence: TGCAGTGCACCTCCCTCGGAGGCATTCTCATATGGCTACACCTTC.

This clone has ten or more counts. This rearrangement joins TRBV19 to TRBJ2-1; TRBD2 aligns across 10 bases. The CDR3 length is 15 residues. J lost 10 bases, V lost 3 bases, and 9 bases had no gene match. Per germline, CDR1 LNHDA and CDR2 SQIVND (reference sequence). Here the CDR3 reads CASSILAGESGEQFF. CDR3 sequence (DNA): TGTGCCAGTAGTATCCTAGCGGGAGAATCGGGCGAGCAGTTCTTC.

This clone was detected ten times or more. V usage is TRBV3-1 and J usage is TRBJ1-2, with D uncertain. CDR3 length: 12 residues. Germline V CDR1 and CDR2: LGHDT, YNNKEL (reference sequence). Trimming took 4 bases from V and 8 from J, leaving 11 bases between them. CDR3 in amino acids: CASSLPGRGYTF. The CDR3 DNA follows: TGTGCCAGCAGCCTTCCCGGGAGAGGCTACACCTTC.

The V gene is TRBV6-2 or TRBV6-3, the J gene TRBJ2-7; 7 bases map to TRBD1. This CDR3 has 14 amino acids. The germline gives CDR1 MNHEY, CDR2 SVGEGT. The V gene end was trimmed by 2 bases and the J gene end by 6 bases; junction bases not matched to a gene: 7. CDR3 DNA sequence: TGTGCCAGCAGTTACGGGACAGAAGGATCCGAGCAGTACTTC. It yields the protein CASSYGTEGSEQYF.

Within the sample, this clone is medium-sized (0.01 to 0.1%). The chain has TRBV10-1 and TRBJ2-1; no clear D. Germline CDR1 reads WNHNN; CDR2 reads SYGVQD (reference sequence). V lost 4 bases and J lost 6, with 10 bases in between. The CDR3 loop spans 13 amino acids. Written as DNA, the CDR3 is TGCGCCAGCAGTGGGCATGTGTCCAATGAGCAGTTCTTC. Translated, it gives CASSGHVSNEQFF.

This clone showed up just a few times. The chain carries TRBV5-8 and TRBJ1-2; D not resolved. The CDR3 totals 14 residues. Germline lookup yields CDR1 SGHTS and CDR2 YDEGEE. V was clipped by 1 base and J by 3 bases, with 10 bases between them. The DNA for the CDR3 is TGTGCCAGCAGCTTGCGGGCAGCCGACTATGGCTACACCTTC. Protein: CASSLRAADYGYTF.

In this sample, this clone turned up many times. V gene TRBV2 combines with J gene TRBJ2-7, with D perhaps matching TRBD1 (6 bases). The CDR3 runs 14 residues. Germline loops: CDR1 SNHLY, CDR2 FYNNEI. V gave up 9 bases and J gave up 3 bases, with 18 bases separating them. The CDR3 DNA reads TGTGCCAGTAAAAATCCGGGACAACTCTACGAGCAGTACTTC. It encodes CASKNPGQLYEQYF. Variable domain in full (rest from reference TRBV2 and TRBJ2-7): EPEVTQTPSHQVTQMGQEVILRCVPISNHLYFYWYRQILGQKVEFLVSFYNNEISEKSEIFDDQFSVERPDGSNFTLKIRSTKLEDSAMYFCASKNPGQLYEQYFGPGTRLTVT.

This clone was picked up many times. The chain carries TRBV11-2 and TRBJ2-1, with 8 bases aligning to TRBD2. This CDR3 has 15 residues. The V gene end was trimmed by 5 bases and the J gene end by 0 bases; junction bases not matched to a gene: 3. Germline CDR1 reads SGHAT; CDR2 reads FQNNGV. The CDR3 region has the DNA TGTGCCAGCAGCGCCGGGACTAGCTCCTACAATGAGCAGTTCTTC. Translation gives CASSAGTSSYNEQFF.

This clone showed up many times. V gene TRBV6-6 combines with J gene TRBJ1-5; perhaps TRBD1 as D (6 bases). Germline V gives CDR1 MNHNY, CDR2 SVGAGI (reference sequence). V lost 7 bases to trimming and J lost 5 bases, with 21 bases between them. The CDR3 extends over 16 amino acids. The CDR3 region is CASKLQGLRFDQPQHF. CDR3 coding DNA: TGTGCCAGCAAGTTACAGGGCCTTCGGTTCGATCAGCCCCAGCATTTT.

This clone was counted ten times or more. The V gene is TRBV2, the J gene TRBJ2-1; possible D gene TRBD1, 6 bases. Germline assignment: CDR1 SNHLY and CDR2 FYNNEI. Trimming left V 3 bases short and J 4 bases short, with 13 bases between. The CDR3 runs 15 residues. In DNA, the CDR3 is TGTGCCAGCAGTGAGAGTAGACAGGATTACAATGAGCAGTTCTTC. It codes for CASSESRQDYNEQFF.

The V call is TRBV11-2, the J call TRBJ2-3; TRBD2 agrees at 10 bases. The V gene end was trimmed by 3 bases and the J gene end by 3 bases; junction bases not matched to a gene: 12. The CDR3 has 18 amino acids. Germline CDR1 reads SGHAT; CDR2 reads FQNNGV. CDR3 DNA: TGTGCCAGCAGCTTGTTTTCTAGCGGGAGAGCGGGAACAGATACGCAGTATTTT. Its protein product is CASSLFSSGRAGTDTQYF. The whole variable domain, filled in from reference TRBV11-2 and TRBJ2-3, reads EAGVAQSPRYKIIEKRQSVAFWCNPISGHATLYWYQQILGQGPKLLIQFQNNGVVDDSQLPKDRFSAERLKGVDSTLKIQPAKLEDSAVYLCASSLFSSGRAGTDTQYFGPGTRLTVL.

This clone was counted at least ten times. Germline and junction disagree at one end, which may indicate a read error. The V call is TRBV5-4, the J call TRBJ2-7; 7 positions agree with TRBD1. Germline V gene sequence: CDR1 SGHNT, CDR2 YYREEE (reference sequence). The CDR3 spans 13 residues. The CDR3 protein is CASSSNSEGAVLF. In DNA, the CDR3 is TGTGCCAGCAGTTCGAATAGTGAGGGGGCGGTCTTGTTC.

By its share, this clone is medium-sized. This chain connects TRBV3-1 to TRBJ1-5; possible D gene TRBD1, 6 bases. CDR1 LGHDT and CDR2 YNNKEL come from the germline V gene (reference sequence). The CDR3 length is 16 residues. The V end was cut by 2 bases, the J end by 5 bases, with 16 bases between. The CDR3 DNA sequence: TGTGCCAGCAGCCAATGGGGAGGGGGAGATCATCAGCCCCAGCATTTT. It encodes CASSQWGGGDHQPQHF. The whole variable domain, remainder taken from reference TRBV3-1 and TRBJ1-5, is DTAVSQTPKYLVTQMGNDKSIKCEQNLGHDTMYWYKQDSKKFLKIMFSYNNKELIINETVPNRFSPKSPDKAHLNLHINSLELGDSAVYFCASSQWGGGDHQPQHFGDGTRLSIL.

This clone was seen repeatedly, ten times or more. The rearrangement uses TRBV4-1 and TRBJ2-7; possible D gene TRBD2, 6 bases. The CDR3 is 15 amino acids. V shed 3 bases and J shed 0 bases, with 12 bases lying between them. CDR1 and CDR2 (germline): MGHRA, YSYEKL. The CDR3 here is CASSQGLLNSYEQYF. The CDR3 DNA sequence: TGCGCCAGCAGCCAGGGACTTTTGAACTCCTACGAGCAGTACTTC.

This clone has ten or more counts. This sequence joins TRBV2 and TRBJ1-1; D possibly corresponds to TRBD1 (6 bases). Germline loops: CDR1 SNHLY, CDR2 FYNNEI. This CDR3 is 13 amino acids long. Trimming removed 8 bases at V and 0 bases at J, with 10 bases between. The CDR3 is CASAQGMNTEAFF. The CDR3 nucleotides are TGTGCCAGCGCACAGGGTATGAACACTGAAGCTTTCTTT.

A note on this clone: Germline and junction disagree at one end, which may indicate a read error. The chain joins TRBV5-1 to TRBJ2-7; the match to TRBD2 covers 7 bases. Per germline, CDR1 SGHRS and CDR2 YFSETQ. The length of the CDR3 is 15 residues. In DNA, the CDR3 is TGCGCCATCAGCTTGGATGGGACTATCTACTTCGAGCAGTACTTC. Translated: CAISLDGTIYFEQYF.

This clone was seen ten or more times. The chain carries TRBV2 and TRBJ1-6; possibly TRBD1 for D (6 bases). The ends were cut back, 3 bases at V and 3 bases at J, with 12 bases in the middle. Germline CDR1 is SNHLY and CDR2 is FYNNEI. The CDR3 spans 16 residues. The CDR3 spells CASSEMTGRYNSPLHF. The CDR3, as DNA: TGTGCCAGCAGTGAGATGACAGGCCGCTATAATTCACCCCTCCACTTT.

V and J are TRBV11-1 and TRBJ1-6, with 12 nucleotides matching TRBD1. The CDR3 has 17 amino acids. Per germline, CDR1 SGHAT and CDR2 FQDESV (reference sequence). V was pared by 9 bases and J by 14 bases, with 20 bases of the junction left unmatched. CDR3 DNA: TGTGCCAGAAGCCCACCCGCCGGGGGACAGGGGGCGTGTGCCCTCCACTTT. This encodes CARSPPAGGQGACALHF.

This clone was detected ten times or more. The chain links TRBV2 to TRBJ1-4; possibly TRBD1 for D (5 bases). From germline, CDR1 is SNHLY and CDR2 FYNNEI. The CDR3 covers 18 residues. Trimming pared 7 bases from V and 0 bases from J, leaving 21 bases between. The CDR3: CASTRQRGGGSTNEKLFF. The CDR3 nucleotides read TGTGCCAGCACACGCCAAAGGGGCGGGGGTTCAACTAATGAAAAACTGTTTTTT.

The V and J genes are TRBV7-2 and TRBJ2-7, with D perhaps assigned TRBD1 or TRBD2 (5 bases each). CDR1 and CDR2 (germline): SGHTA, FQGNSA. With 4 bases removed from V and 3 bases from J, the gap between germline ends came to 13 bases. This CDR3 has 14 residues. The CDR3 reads CASSSTGTVYEQYF. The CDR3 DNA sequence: TGTGCCAGCAGCTCCACCGGGACGGTCTACGAGCAGTACTTC.

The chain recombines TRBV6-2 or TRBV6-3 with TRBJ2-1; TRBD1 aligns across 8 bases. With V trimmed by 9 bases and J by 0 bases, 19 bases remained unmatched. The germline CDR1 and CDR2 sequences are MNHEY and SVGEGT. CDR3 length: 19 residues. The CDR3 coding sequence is TGTGCCAGGACACCAGGGACAGGACCCTACCGTAGCTCCTACAATGAGCAGTTCTTC. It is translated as CARTPGTGPYRSSYNEQFF.

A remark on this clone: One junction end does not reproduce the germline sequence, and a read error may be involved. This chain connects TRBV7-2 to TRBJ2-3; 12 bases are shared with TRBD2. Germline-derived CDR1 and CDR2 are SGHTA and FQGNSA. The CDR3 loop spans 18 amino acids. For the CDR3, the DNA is TGTGCCAGCTGCTTATGGCTAGCGGGAGGGCGGAGAAGAGATACGCAGTATTTT. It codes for CASCLWLAGGRRRDTQYF.

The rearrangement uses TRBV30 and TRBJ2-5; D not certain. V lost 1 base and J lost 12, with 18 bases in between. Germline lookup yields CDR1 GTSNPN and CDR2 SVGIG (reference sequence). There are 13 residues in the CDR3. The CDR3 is CAWSGVARENKYF. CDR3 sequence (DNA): TGTGCCTGGAGTGGGGTCGCTCGAGAGAACAAGTACTTC.

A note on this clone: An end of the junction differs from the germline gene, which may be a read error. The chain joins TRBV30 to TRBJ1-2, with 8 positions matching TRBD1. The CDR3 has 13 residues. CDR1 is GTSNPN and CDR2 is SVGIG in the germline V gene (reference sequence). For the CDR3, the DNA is TGTTCCTGGACCCTGGACAGGGCCTATGGCTACACATTC. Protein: CSWTLDRAYGYTF.

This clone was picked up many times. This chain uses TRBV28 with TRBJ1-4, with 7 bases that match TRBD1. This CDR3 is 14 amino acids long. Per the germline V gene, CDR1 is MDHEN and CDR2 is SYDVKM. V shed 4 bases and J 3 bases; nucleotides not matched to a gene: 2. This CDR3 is CASSWTGANEKLFF. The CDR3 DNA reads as TGTGCCAGCAGTTGGACAGGAGCTAATGAAAAACTGTTTTTT.

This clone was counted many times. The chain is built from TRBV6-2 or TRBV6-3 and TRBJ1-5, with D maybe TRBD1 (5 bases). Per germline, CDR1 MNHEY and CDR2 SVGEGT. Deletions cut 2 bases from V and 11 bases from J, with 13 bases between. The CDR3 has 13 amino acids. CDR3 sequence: CASSYNRKGTQHF. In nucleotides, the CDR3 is TGTGCCAGCAGTTACAACAGGAAAGGGACCCAGCATTTT.

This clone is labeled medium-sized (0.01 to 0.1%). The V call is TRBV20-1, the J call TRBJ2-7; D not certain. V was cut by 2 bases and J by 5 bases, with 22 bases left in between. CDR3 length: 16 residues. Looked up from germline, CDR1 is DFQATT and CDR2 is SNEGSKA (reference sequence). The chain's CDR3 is CSARSRPGSPRNEQYF. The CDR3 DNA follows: TGCAGTGCTAGATCTAGACCAGGAAGTCCAAGGAACGAGCAGTACTTC.

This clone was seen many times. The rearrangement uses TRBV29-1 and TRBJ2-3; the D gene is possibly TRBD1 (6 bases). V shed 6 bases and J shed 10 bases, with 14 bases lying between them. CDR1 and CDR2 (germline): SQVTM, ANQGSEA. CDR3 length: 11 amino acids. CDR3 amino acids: CSVLHRDAQYF. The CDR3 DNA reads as TGCAGCGTCCTACACAGGGATGCGCAGTATTTT.